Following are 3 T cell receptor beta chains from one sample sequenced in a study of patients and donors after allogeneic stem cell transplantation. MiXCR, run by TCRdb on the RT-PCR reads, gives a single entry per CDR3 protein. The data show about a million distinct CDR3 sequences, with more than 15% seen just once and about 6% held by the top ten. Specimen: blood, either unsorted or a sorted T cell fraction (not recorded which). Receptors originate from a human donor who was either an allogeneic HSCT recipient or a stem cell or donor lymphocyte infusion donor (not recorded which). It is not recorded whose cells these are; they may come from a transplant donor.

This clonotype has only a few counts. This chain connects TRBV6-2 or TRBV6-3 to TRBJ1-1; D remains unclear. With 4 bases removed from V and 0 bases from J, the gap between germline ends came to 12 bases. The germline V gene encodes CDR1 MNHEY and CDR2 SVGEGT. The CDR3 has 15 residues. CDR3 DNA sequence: TGTGCCAGCAGTTTGATCGGATTCATGAACACTGAAGCTTTCTTT. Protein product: CASSLIGFMNTEAFF.

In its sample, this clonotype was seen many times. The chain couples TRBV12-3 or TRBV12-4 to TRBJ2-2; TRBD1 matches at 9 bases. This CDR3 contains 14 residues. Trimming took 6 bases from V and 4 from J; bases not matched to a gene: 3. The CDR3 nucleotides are TGTGCCAGCAGACAGGGGGCGAGCACCGGGGAGCTGTTTTTT. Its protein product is CASRQGASTGELFF.

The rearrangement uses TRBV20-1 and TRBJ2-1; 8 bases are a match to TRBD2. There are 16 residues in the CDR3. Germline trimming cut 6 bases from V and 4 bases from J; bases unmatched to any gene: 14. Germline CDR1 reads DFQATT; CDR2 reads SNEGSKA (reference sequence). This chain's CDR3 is CSARIGAGGWYNEQFF. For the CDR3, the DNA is TGCAGTGCCAGAATTGGGGCGGGAGGTTGGTACAATGAGCAGTTCTTC.